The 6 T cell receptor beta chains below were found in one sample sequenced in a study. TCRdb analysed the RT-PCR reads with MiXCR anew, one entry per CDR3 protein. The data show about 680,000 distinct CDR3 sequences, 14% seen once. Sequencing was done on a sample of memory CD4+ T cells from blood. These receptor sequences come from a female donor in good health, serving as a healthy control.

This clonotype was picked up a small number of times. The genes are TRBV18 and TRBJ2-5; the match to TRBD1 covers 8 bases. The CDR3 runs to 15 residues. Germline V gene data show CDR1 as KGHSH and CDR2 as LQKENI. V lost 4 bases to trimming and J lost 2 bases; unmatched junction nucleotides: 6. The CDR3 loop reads CASSLGTGTQETQYF. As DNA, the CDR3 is TGTGCCAGCTCACTCGGGACAGGCACGCAAGAGACCCAGTACTTC.

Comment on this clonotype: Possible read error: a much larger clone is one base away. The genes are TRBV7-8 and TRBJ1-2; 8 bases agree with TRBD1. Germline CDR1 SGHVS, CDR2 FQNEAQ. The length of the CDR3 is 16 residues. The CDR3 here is CASSRPGTGPIYGHTF. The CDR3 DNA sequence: TGTGCCAGCAGCCGTCCCGGGACAGGTCCAATCTATGGCCACACCTTC.

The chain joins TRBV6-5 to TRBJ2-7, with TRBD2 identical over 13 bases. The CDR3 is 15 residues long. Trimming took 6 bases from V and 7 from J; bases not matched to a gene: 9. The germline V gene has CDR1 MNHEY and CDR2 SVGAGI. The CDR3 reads CASSSGTSGKNEQYF. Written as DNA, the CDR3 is TGTGCCAGCAGCAGCGGGACTAGCGGGAAAAATGAGCAGTACTTC.

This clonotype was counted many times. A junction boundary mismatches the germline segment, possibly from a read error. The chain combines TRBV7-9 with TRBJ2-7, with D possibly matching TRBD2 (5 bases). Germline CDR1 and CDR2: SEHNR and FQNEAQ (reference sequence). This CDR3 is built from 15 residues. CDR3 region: CASSLAPGNSYEQYF. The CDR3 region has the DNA TGTGCCAGCAGCCTAGCACCCGGGAACTCCTACGAGCAGTACTTC.

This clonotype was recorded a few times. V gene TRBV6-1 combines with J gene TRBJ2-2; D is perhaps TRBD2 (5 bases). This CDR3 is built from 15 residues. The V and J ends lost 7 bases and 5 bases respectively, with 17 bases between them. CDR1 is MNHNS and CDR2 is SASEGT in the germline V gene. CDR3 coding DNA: TGTGCCAGCAAACCGGGATCGACGGGGACCGGGGAGCTGTTTTTT. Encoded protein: CASKPGSTGTGELFF.

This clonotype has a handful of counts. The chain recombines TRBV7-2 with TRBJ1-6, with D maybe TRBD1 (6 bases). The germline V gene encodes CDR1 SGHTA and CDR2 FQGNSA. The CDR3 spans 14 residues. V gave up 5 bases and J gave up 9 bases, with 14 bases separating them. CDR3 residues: CASSPRQDASPLHF. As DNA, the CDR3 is TGTGCCAGCAGCCCTAGACAGGACGCTTCACCCCTCCACTTT.